This T cell receptor beta chain is from a study of control samples from healthy donors and cancer patients. Losses at the gene ends were 1 base for V and 8 bases for J; bases not matched to a gene: 5. This CDR3 has 14 amino acids. Germline V gives CDR1 MNHNS, CDR2 SASEGT. Generated by immunoSEQ multiplex PCR, the TCRdb table keeps only in-frame clones and is missing some. The repertoire consists of 120,000 or so clones, with roughly 84% occurring once and the leading ten covering around 8.7%. This TCR derives from a man aged 40-49 years in good health. V is TRBV6-1 and J is TRBJ1-2, with 9 bases that match TRBD1. Input material: blood. CDR3 protein: CASSEEGTGNGYTF. The CDR3 coding sequence is TGTGCCAGCAGTGAAGAAGGGACAGGGAACGGCTACACCTTC.